What follows is one T cell receptor beta chain and its context. Only in-frame clones appear in the TCRdb table, and some are missing; sequencing was by immunoSEQ multiplex PCR. The sample has more than 250,000 clones; about 92% are singletons. This entry comes from a study of blood T cell repertoires in COVID-19. V trimming: 5 bases; J trimming: 5 bases; junction bases outside the gene matches: 8. The CDR3 loop spans 15 amino acids. From germline, CDR1 is LGHDT and CDR2 YNNKEL (reference sequence). The genes are TRBV3-1 (or the pseudogene TRBV3-2) and TRBJ1-1; 10 bases line up with TRBD1. This sequence originates from a woman in her twenties or thirties who had recovered from COVID-19. Sequenced input: PBMCs or T cells enriched from blood (not recorded which). This chain's CDR3 is CASSFPGQGTTEAFF. Written as DNA, the CDR3 is TGTGCCAGCAGCTTCCCGGGACAGGGGACAACTGAAGCTTTCTTT.